One sample yielded the 3 T cell receptor beta chains listed below, sequenced in a study of T cells in women clearing cervical HPV infection. Generated by immunoSEQ multiplex PCR, the TCRdb table keeps only in-frame clones and is missing some. The sample has some 20,000 clones; the top ten hold about 8.6%. The sequenced sample was blood buffy coat. These receptors all come from a woman between 18 and 70 years old with a cervical HPV16 infection that either progressed to CIN3+ or cleared (not recorded which).

Regarding this clone: From the germline J gene comes the end of the CDR3, since the read stops 3 residues before it. The chain uses TRBV7-3 and TRBJ1-6, with TRBD1 matching over 7 bases. V dropped 4 bases and J dropped 7; count of bases not matched to a gene: 4. CDR1 SGHTA and CDR2 FQGTGA come from the germline V gene. This CDR3 is built from 14 residues. The CDR3 DNA, read in part, is TGTGCCAGCAGCTCCGGGACAGCGAATTCACCC. Protein product: CASSSGTANSP. The whole CDR3 region reads CASSSGTANSPLHF.

Concerning this clone itself: Coverage ceases 3 residues before the CDR3 finishes, and the germline J gene fills in the end. The chain links TRBV29-1 to TRBJ2-7, with D possibly being TRBD1 (6 bases). From germline, CDR1 is SQVTM and CDR2 ANQGSEA. CDR3 length: 13 residues. V lost 4 bases and J lost 0, with 10 bases in between. The part of the CDR3 DNA that was read is TGCAGCGTTGGTGACAGGAGCTCCTACGAG. It codes for CSVGDRSSYE. The entire CDR3 protein reads CSVGDRSSYEQYF.

A word on this clone: The CDR3 end lies 3 residues beyond the end of the read and is filled in from the germline J gene. The rearrangement links TRBV5-1 to TRBJ1-1, with D possibly being TRBD1 (5 bases). Germline V CDR1 and CDR2: SGHRS, YFSETQ. This CDR3 is built from 14 residues. V was trimmed by 4 bases and J by 3 bases, leaving 13 bases between them. The chain's CDR3 is CASSIVGLDTEAFF. The sequenced part of the CDR3 DNA is TGCGCCAGCAGCATTGTGGGGCTTGACACTGAA.